A selection of T cell receptor beta chains follows, all from one sample in a study of blood T cell repertoires in COVID-19. TCRdb's table, derived via immunoSEQ multiplex PCR, lists solely in-frame clones and lacks some. The sample lists under 35,000 clones, approximately 88% occurring once. Sequenced material: peripheral blood. The receptors derive from a human donor in a cohort sampled during active COVID-19. CDR3s include the opening cysteine and the closing phenylalanine or tryptophan. The D gene is left open where the match is weak. Not every row has a clone size; where given, it reads once, few, many or a size class.

cdr3_aa | cdr3_nt | clone_size | j_call | cdr3_length | v_call | d_call
CASSLGGGKETQYF | TGTGCCAGCAGCTTGGGGGGGGGAAAAGAGACCCAGTACTTC | NA | TRBJ2-5 | 14 | TRBV7-6 | TRBD2
CATSRDRWSEDIQYF | TGTGCCACCAGCAGAGACCGGTGGTCGGAGGACATTCAGTACTTC | NA | TRBJ2-4 | 15 | TRBV15 | NA
CASSESAGTHYGYTF | TGTGCCAGCAGTGAAAGCGCAGGGACACACTATGGCTACACCTTC | few | TRBJ1-2 | 15 | TRBV6-1 | NA
CARSRPGAGEDEKLFF | TGTGCCAGAAGCCGGCCAGGGGCGGGAGAAGATGAAAAACTGTTTTTT | NA | TRBJ1-4 | 16 | TRBV5-3 | NA
CASATGSSGANVLTF | TGTGCCAGCGCAACAGGGAGCTCTGGGGCCAACGTCCTGACTTTC | NA | TRBJ2-6 | 15 | TRBV27 | NA
CASSFQGALYEQYF | TGTGCCAGCAGCTTCCAGGGGGCGCTGTACGAGCAGTACTTC | NA | TRBJ2-7 | 14 | TRBV5-4 | TRBD1
CATTRGGPTDTQYF | TGTGCCACAACCCGCGGGGGCCCCACAGATACGCAGTATTTT | NA | TRBJ2-3 | 14 | TRBV28 | NA
CASSQDYQRGRETQYF | TGCGCCAGCAGCCAAGATTATCAAAGGGGGCGCGAGACCCAGTACTTC | NA | TRBJ2-5 | 16 | TRBV4-3 | TRBD1
CASSLTTNTGELFF | TGCGCCAGCAGCTTGACAACGAACACCGGGGAGCTGTTTTTT | NA | TRBJ2-2 | 14 | TRBV5-1 | NA
CASSLRQEYTTNEKLFF | TGTGCCAGCAGCTTGCGGCAGGAATATACAACTAATGAAAAACTGTTTTTT | NA | TRBJ1-4 | 17 | TRBV5-5 | NA